Following are 5 T cell receptor beta chains from one sample sequenced in a study of tissue T cells after allogeneic stem cell transplantation. Using immunoSEQ multiplex PCR, the repertoire was profiled, and TCRdb retains in-frame clones only, with some absent. The data show about 22,000 clones, with just under 75% seen just once and around 0.62% held by the top ten. The sequenced sample was spleen. The receptors come from a female BALB/c mouse in good health. Strain MHC haplotype: H2-d.

A remark on this clone: The genes are named according to mouse. The observed sequence ends 1 residue before the CDR3 terminus, with the missing tail filled in from the germline J gene. The V and J genes are TRBV20 and TRBJ1-3; D is undetermined. CDR3 length equals 15 residues. The V end was cut by 0 bases, the J end by 0 bases, with 9 bases between. Germline assignment: CDR1 GFQATS and CDR2 STVNSAI. CDR3 in amino acids: CGAREPRISGNTLYF. CDR3 DNA, as far as it was read: TGTGGTGCTAGGGAACCCAGGATTTCTGGAAATACGCTCTAT.

Turning to this clone: Each gene name is a mouse one. Coverage ceases 1 residue before the CDR3 finishes, and the germline J gene fills in the end. Other nucleotide sequences in the sample specify the same CDR3. The chain uses TRBV1 and TRBJ1-3, with D hard to call. CDR3 length: 13 amino acids. The V gene's germline CDR1 is NSQYPW and CDR2 LRSPGD (reference sequence). Trimming shortened V by 0 bases and J by 0 bases, and 0 bases separated the two germline ends. The CDR3 loop reads CTCSADSGNTLYF. CDR3 DNA (partial): TGCACCTGCAGTGCAGATTCTGGAAATACGCTCTAT.

This clone occurred once. Gene names and germline refer to mouse. Sequencing ends 1 residue short of the CDR3 end; the germline J gene provides the rest. The chain combines TRBV13-3 with TRBJ2-2; perhaps TRBD2 as D (7 bases). Germline V CDR1 and CDR2: NNHDY, SYVADS. The V end lost 3 bases, the J end lost 4 bases, and 10 bases lay between the germline ends. CDR3 length: 14 amino acids. The sequenced part of the CDR3 DNA is TGTGCCAGCAGTGGGGGGGCTGGCACCGGGCAGCTCTAC. Translating gives CASSGGAGTGQLY. The entire CDR3 reads CASSGGAGTGQLYF. Variable domain in full (rest from reference TRBV13-3 and TRBJ2-2): EAAVTQSPRSKVAVTGGKVTLSCHQTNNHDYMYWYRQDTGHGLRLIHYSYVADSTEKGDIPDGYKASRPSQENFSLILELASLSQTAVYFCASSGGAGTGQLYFGEGSKLTVL.

This clone is a singleton in its sample. Mouse names are used for the genes. The read terminates 1 residue before the CDR3 end, so the remaining end is supplied by the germline J gene. V usage is TRBV19 and J usage is TRBJ1-4; D gene ambiguous. The V and J ends lost 1 base and 1 base respectively, with 5 bases between them. This CDR3 has 14 residues. CDR1 is FNHDT, CDR2 SITEND, per germline (reference sequence). The CDR3: CASSISHSNERLFF. The DNA read from the CDR3 is TGTGCCAGCAGTATATCACATTCCAACGAAAGATTATTT. Looking up the rest from reference TRBV19 and TRBJ1-4 gives the full variable domain: GGIITQTPKFLIGQEGQKLTLKCQQNFNHDTMYWYRQDSGKGLRLIYYSITENDLQKGDLSEGYDASREKKSSFSLTVTSAQKNEMAVFLCASSISHSNERLFFGHGTKLSVL.

Turning to this clone: Germline and genes: mouse. The read comes to an end 1 residue before the CDR3 does, leaving the germline J gene to fill in the end. The V gene is TRBV5, the J gene TRBJ2-3, with 8 positions matching TRBD2. Losses at the gene ends were 0 bases for V and 0 bases for J; bases not matched to a gene: 2. Germline V gene lookup returns CDR1 LGHNA and CDR2 YNLKQL (reference sequence). The CDR3 runs 16 residues. Incomplete CDR3 DNA: TGTGCCAGCAGCCAAGATGGGGGGGGGAGTGCAGAAACGCTGTAT. The encoded protein is CASSQDGGGSAETLY. The full CDR3 is CASSQDGGGSAETLYF.